One sample yielded the 3 T cell receptor beta chains listed below, sequenced in a study of blood T cells in healthy people across ages. The use of a sample-barcoded 5' primer and a J-beta primer mix characterized a second PCR of 7 to 11 cycles. Using its own MiXCR run on the 5' RACE reads, TCRdb lists one record per CDR3 protein. In the table there are approximately 800,000 distinct CDR3 sequences, about 37% of which are singletons. The sample comprised blood. Receptors were obtained from a man aged 18 to 29 in good health.

This clonotype has only a few counts. CDR3 in amino acids: CASSQLAGDTGELFF. In nucleotides, the CDR3 is TGCGCCAGCAGCCAACTAGCGGGGGACACCGGGGAGCTGTTTTTT. The chain joins TRBV5-1 to TRBJ2-2; 11 positions agree with TRBD2. Germline CDR1 is SGHRS and CDR2 is YFSETQ. J lost 3 bases, V lost 4 bases, and 2 bases had no gene match. The CDR3 has 15 residues. The whole variable domain, remainder taken from reference TRBV5-1 and TRBJ2-2, is KAGVTQTPRYLIKTRGQQVTLSCSPISGHRSVSWYQQTPGQGLQFLFEYFSETQRNKGNFPGRFSGRQFSNSRSEMNVSTLELGDSALYLCASSQLAGDTGELFFGEGSRLTVL.

The chain recombines TRBV6-5 with TRBJ2-1, with D perhaps assigned TRBD1 or TRBD2 (5 bases each). The length of the CDR3 is 15 residues. Germline-derived CDR1 and CDR2 are MNHEY and SVGAGI. V lost 2 bases to trimming and J lost 2 bases, with 10 bases between them. The CDR3 DNA follows: TGTGCCAGCAGTTACGGGGGTGGCCCCTACAATGAGCAGTTCTTC. It specifies CASSYGGGPYNEQFF.

There are a few counts of this clonotype. The chain has TRBV4-3 and TRBJ2-3, with D uncertain. The CDR3 has 16 amino acids. The V end was cut by 0 bases, the J end by 4 bases, with 14 bases between. The germline gives CDR1 LGHNA, CDR2 YSLEER. The CDR3 nucleotides are TGCGCCAGCAGCCAAGACCGATCAGGACGCGCAGATACGCAGTATTTT. The encoded protein is CASSQDRSGRADTQYF.